Listed below are T cell receptor beta chains from one sample, sequenced in a study of blood T cell repertoires in COVID-19. Sequencing used immunoSEQ multiplex PCR; TCRdb keeps in-frame clones, though not all of them. The table has more than 80,000 clones, around 85% seen once. The sequencing input was peripheral blood. The receptors here all came from an older woman with COVID-19, enrolled during active disease. CDR3s include the opening cysteine and the closing phenylalanine or tryptophan. D genes are given only for firm matches. Not all rows give a size; the values are once, few, many and, for expanded clones, a class.

clone_size | j_call | cdr3_length | v_call | d_call | cdr3_aa | cdr3_nt
. | TRBJ2-3 | 14 | TRBV6-2/TRBV6-3 | . | CASSYWGEADTQYF | TGTGCCAGCAGTTACTGGGGGGAGGCAGATACGCAGTATTTT
. | TRBJ2-3 | 15 | TRBV3-1/TRBV3-2 | . | CASRSPGRRGDTQYF | TGTGCCAGCAGATCACCGGGTCGCAGGGGAGATACGCAGTATTTT
. | TRBJ2-2 | 16 | TRBV7-3 | . | CASSPSGANPTGELFF | TGTGCCAGCAGCCCCTCTGGGGCCAACCCCACCGGGGAGCTGTTTTTT
. | TRBJ2-1 | 19 | TRBV4-2 | TRBD2 | CASSRRTGTSGGSRNEQFF | TGTGCCAGCAGCCGAAGAACCGGGACTAGCGGGGGGTCGAGGAATGAGCAGTTCTTC
. | TRBJ1-2 | 16 | TRBV6-2/TRBV6-3 | . | CASSPTWATVNYGYTF | TGTGCCAGCAGTCCAACGTGGGCCACCGTAAACTATGGCTACACCTTC
once | TRBJ2-3 | 11 | TRBV12-3/TRBV12-4 | . | CASTRTSSQYF | TGTGCCAGCACCCGGACAAGTTCGCAGTATTTT
. | TRBJ1-4 | 15 | TRBV4-3 | TRBD1 | CASSQDGTGNEKLFF | TGCGCCAGCAGCCAAGATGGGACAGGGAATGAAAAACTGTTTTTT
once | TRBJ2-5 | 16 | TRBV3-1/TRBV3-2 | . | CASSQIGGGAGETQYF | TGTGCCAGCAGCCAAATAGGTGGGGGGGCTGGGGAGACCCAGTACTTC
. | TRBJ1-1 | 14 | TRBV9 | TRBD1 | CASSVGAGGPEAFF | TGTGCCAGCAGCGTAGGCGCAGGGGGGCCTGAAGCTTTCTTT
. | TRBJ1-4 | 14 | TRBV5-1 | . | CASSLTGSNEKLFF | TGCGCCAGCAGCCTGACAGGTAGTAATGAAAAACTGTTTTTT
. | TRBJ2-7 | 12 | TRBV5-1 | TRBD2 | CASGTSGGEQYF | TGCGCCAGCGGGACTAGCGGAGGGGAGCAGTACTTC
. | TRBJ2-7 | 14 | TRBV24-1 | TRBD1 | CATSDTGTVSEQYF | TGTGCCACCAGTGATACCGGGACAGTCTCCGAGCAGTACTTC
once | TRBJ1-1 | 14 | TRBV4-3 | TRBD1 | CASSQEVRGYEAFF | TGCGCCAGCAGCCAAGAAGTCAGGGGGTATGAAGCTTTCTTT
. | TRBJ1-5 | 14 | TRBV19 | . | CASNSRGSNQPQHF | TGTGCCAGTAATTCCAGGGGTTCCAATCAGCCCCAGCATTTT
. | TRBJ1-3 | 17 | TRBV4-2 | . | CASSQVRLGSSGNTIYF | TGTGCCAGCAGCCAAGTCCGACTTGGAAGCTCTGGAAACACCATATATTTT
. | TRBJ2-3 | 17 | TRBV6-1 | TRBD2 | CASSEELAGGRADTQYF | TGTGCCAGCAGTGAGGAGCTAGCGGGGGGGCGGGCAGATACGCAGTATTTT
. | TRBJ2-1 | 14 | TRBV7-2 | . | CASSSGFSYNEQFF | TGTGCCAGCAGCTCAGGTTTCTCCTACAATGAGCAGTTCTTC
. | TRBJ2-7 | 12 | TRBV5-1 | . | CASSLESRRQYF | TGCGCCAGCAGCTTGGAGTCTAGGAGGCAGTACTTC
few | TRBJ1-4 | 17 | TRBV25-1 | TRBD1 | CASSDPTGQGSREKLFF | TGTGCCAGCAGTGACCCAACGGGACAGGGATCAAGGGAAAAACTGTTTTTT
. | TRBJ1-2 | 16 | TRBV4-3 | TRBD1 | CASSQAGTGGTYGYTF | TGCGCCAGCAGCCAAGCCGGGACAGGGGGTACTTATGGCTACACCTTC
. | TRBJ1-6 | 15 | TRBV3-1/TRBV3-2 | . | CASSQGAGRDSPLHF | TGTGCCAGCAGCCAAGGCGCAGGGAGGGATTCACCCCTCCACTTT
. | TRBJ1-3 | 14 | TRBV9 | . | CASSVGQKGDTIYF | TGTGCCAGCAGCGTGGGACAAAAAGGGGACACCATATATTTT
. | TRBJ2-2 | 13 | TRBV7-2 | TRBD1 | CASSPDRGTDLFF | TGTGCCAGCAGCCCGGACAGGGGAACGGACCTGTTTTTT
. | TRBJ1-5 | 14 | TRBV5-1 | . | CASSPGTGDQPQHF | TGCGCCAGCAGCCCGGGGACGGGGGATCAGCCCCAGCATTTT
few | TRBJ2-1 | 17 | TRBV6-2/TRBV6-3 | TRBD2 | CASSYSPPSGVYNEQFF | TGTGCCAGCAGTTATTCCCCTCCTAGCGGGGTATACAATGAGCAGTTCTTC
. | TRBJ1-1 | 14 | TRBV27 | . | CASSSLQGNTEAFF | TGTGCCAGCAGTTCCCTGCAGGGGAACACTGAAGCTTTCTTT
. | TRBJ2-1 | 15 | TRBV12-2 | . | CASRYSSGGATEQFF | TGTGCAAGTCGCTATTCTAGCGGGGGGGCCACTGAGCAGTTCTTC
. | TRBJ1-5 | 12 | TRBV30 | TRBD1 | CAWSDRAQPQHF | TGTGCCTGGAGCGACAGGGCTCAGCCCCAGCATTTT
. | TRBJ1-4 | 13 | TRBV27 | . | CATSLATNEKLFF | TGTGCCACGAGCCTTGCAACTAATGAAAAACTGTTTTTT
. | TRBJ2-3 | 14 | TRBV24-1 | . | CATSDPRGTDTQYF | TGTGCCACCAGTGATCCCCGGGGCACAGATACGCAGTATTTT
. | TRBJ2-1 | 14 | TRBV28 | . | CASRSAGTANEQFF | TGTGCCAGCAGGTCGGCAGGGACTGCCAATGAGCAGTTCTTC
. | TRBJ2-1 | 17 | TRBV5-1 | . | CASSFSPFSGAYNEQFF | TGCGCCAGCAGCTTTTCCCCCTTTAGCGGCGCCTACAATGAGCAGTTCTTC
. | TRBJ2-5 | 16 | TRBV11-1 | TRBD2 | CASSTASGGPQETQYF | TGTGCCAGCAGCACGGCTAGCGGGGGGCCCCAAGAGACCCAGTACTTC
. | TRBJ2-7 | 14 | TRBV7-2 | . | CASSLLNRGDEQYF | TGTGCCAGCAGCTTATTAAATAGGGGCGACGAGCAGTACTTC
. | TRBJ2-1 | 13 | TRBV19 | TRBD1 | CAAGQGTYNEQFF | TGTGCCGCCGGACAGGGTACCTACAATGAGCAGTTCTTC
. | TRBJ2-7 | 12 | TRBV30 | TRBD1 | CAWGDSRYEQYF | TGTGCCTGGGGGGACAGTCGCTACGAGCAGTACTTC
few | TRBJ1-2 | 16 | TRBV4-3 | TRBD1 | CASSQGTGGYQRGYTF | TGCGCCAGCAGCCAAGGGACAGGGGGATATCAGCGCGGCTACACCTTC
. | TRBJ2-1 | 15 | TRBV7-2 | TRBD1 | CASSLQRQGDNEQFF | TGTGCCAGCAGCTTACAACGACAGGGAGACAATGAGCAGTTCTTC
. | TRBJ2-1 | 15 | TRBV28 | . | CASSSSGGPYNEQFF | TGTGCCAGCAGTTCTTCCGGGGGGCCATACAATGAGCAGTTCTTC
. | TRBJ2-1 | 16 | TRBV11-2 | TRBD2 | CASSYLAAGEFNEQFF | TGTGCCAGCAGCTACTTAGCGGCGGGGGAGTTCAATGAGCAGTTCTTC
. | TRBJ2-3 | 15 | TRBV30 | TRBD2 | CAWRRGGQGTDTQYF | TGTGCCTGGAGGCGGGGGGGCCAAGGCACAGATACGCAGTATTTT
. | TRBJ1-2 | 15 | TRBV9 | TRBD1 | CASSDPGQSIYGYTF | TGTGCCAGCAGCGATCCGGGACAGAGCATCTATGGCTACACCTTC
. | TRBJ1-1 | 13 | TRBV23-1 | . | CASSQFRGAEAFF | TGCGCCAGCAGTCAATTCCGAGGAGCTGAAGCTTTCTTT
. | TRBJ1-5 | 15 | TRBV2 | TRBD1 | CASSDQTGVGNPPAF | TGTGCCAGCAGTGATCAAACAGGGGTTGGGAATCCCCCCGCATTT
. | TRBJ1-1 | 16 | TRBV3-1/TRBV3-2 | . | CASSQDREEMNTEAFF | TGTGCCAGCAGCCAAGACAGGGAGGAGATGAACACTGAAGCTTTCTTT
. | TRBJ1-2 | 15 | TRBV4-1 | . | CASSQEQVGHYGYTF | TGCGCCAGCAGCCAAGAACAGGTCGGGCACTATGGCTACACCTTC
. | TRBJ2-7 | 16 | TRBV7-8 | . | CASSSMWTGSRDEQYF | TGTGCCAGCAGCTCAATGTGGACGGGGTCGCGAGACGAGCAGTACTTC
. | TRBJ2-7 | 11 | TRBV20-1 | . | CSATNSREQYF | TGCAGTGCTACTAACAGTCGCGAGCAGTACTTC
. | TRBJ2-4 | 18 | TRBV7-2 | . | CASSLVGAAMDSQNIQYF | TGTGCCAGCAGCTTAGTAGGGGCCGCAATGGACAGCCAAAACATTCAGTACTTC
. | TRBJ1-5 | 17 | TRBV6-2/TRBV6-3 | TRBD1 | CASSYPYEGAGNQPQHF | TGTGCCAGCAGTTACCCCTACGAGGGGGCGGGCAATCAGCCCCAGCATTTT
. | TRBJ1-6 | 15 | TRBV19 | TRBD1 | CASREPGTGNSPLHF | TGTGCCAGTAGGGAACCCGGGACAGGGAATTCACCCCTCCACTTT
. | TRBJ1-3 | 12 | TRBV5-6 | . | CLGATSGNTIYF | TGTTTGGGGGCAACCTCTGGAAACACCATATATTTT
. | TRBJ1-3 | 16 | TRBV5-4 | . | CASSLALGASGNTIYF | TGTGCCAGCAGCTTGGCCCTCGGTGCCTCTGGAAACACCATATATTTT
. | TRBJ1-3 | 13 | TRBV6-5 | . | CASTWAEGNTIYF | TGTGCCAGCACGTGGGCTGAAGGAAACACCATATATTTT
. | TRBJ2-7 | 13 | TRBV5-1 | . | CASSLRGHGEQYF | TGCGCCAGCAGCTTGCGGGGACACGGCGAGCAGTACTTC
. | TRBJ2-5 | 14 | TRBV7-3 | . | CASSLRGRQETQYF | TGTGCCAGCAGCTTACGCGGCAGACAAGAGACCCAGTACTTC
few | TRBJ2-7 | 15 | TRBV7-9 | TRBD1 | CASSLSGTGFYEQYF | TGTGCCAGCAGCTTGTCCGGGACAGGTTTCTACGAGCAGTACTTC
few | TRBJ1-4 | 14 | TRBV19 | . | CASSFGATNEKLFF | TGTGCCAGTAGTTTCGGGGCAACTAATGAAAAACTGTTTTTT
. | TRBJ1-4 | 17 | TRBV11-3 | . | CASSLFAQGSDGEKLFF | TGTGCCAGCAGCTTATTTGCCCAGGGGTCTGATGGCGAAAAACTGTTTTTT
. | TRBJ2-1 | 11 | TRBV20-1 | . | CSATGYNEQFF | TGCAGTGCTACAGGGTATAATGAGCAGTTCTTC